A selection of T cell receptor beta chains follows, all from one sample in a study of T-cell memory formation after mild COVID-19. TCRdb reanalysed the 5' RACE reads using MiXCR and keeps one entry per CDR3 protein. The repertoire includes 65,000 to 100,000 distinct CDR3 sequences, 13% of them detected once, and 41% sits in the top ten. Sequencing used PBMCs or a T cell subset sorted from them (not recorded which). The receptors here all came from a man aged 18 to 29 who had mild COVID-19 (a few samples of this study predate the infection). Cell type and time point are not known. Both conserved end residues are part of each CDR3. Fields, in order: clone size, J gene, D gene, V gene, CDR3 DNA, CDR3 protein. The D gene is left open where the match is weak. Size values are once, few and many counts, or a class for expanded clones, and some rows have none.

>.|TRBJ1-2|TRBD1|TRBV7-9
TGTGCCTCTCTGGACAGGTTCCACCGTGGCTACACCTTC
CASLDRFHRGYTF
>.|TRBJ1-1|TRBD1|TRBV9
TGTGCCAGCAGCGCAACAGGGGGCTGGGATGAAGCTTTCTTT
CASSATGGWDEAFF
>.|TRBJ2-1|.|TRBV9
TGTGCCAGCAGCGTAGACGGGGGAGACTACAATGAGCAGTTCTTC
CASSVDGGDYNEQFF
>many|TRBJ2-5|TRBD2|TRBV7-9
TGTGCCAGCAGCTCGGGACTAGAAGGGACCCAGTACTTC
CASSSGLEGTQYF
>few|TRBJ2-1|.|TRBV5-1
TGCGCCAGCAGCTTGGACCGGGTGTGGACCTACAATGAGCAGTTCTTC
CASSLDRVWTYNEQFF
>.|TRBJ2-3|.|TRBV12-3/TRBV12-4
TGTGCCAGCAGTTTTGAGGAAACTAGCACAGATACGCAGTATTTT
CASSFEETSTDTQYF
>once|TRBJ2-3|TRBD2|TRBV12-3/TRBV12-4
TGTGCCAGCAGTTTAATGGTAGCGGGGGACCTCACAGATACGCAGTATTTT
CASSLMVAGDLTDTQYF
>few|TRBJ1-2|TRBD1|TRBV6-5
TGTGCCACTATTGGACAGGGGAGTATCTGGATCTCGGCCTATGGCTACACCTTC
CATIGQGSIWISAYGYTF
>.|TRBJ2-2|.|TRBV7-2
TGTGCCAGCAGCCCCCACCCAACCGGGGAGCTGTTTTTT
CASSPHPTGELFF
>many|TRBJ2-1|TRBD2|TRBV6-4
TGTGCCAGCAGTGACTCAAGCGGGGGGAACAATGAGCAGTTCTTC
CASSDSSGGNNEQFF
>.|TRBJ2-3|.|TRBV4-3
TGCGCCAGCAGCCAGACTAGCACAGATACGCAGTATTTT
CASSQTSTDTQYF
>many|TRBJ2-1|.|TRBV9
TGTGCCAGCAGCACCTCCGACTGGCCCAATGAGCAGTTCTTC
CASSTSDWPNEQFF
>few|TRBJ2-7|TRBD1|TRBV4-3
TGCGCCAGCAGCCAAGAATTGGGACAGTACGAGCAGTACTTC
CASSQELGQYEQYF
>few|TRBJ2-7|TRBD2|TRBV11-2
TGTGCCAGCAGCATCCCGGGACTAGCGGGGTACGAGCAGTACTTC
CASSIPGLAGYEQYF
>.|TRBJ1-2|.|TRBV5-1
TGCGCCAGCAGTTCCGGGGAGAATAACTATGGCTACACCTTC
CASSSGENNYGYTF
>few|TRBJ2-7|.|TRBV7-6
TGTGCCAGCAGCTTAGGTGCGGGGGCCCTCTACGAGCAGTACTTC
CASSLGAGALYEQYF
>few|TRBJ2-5|TRBD2|TRBV13
TGTGCCAGCAGCCCGATCGGACTAGCCGGAGAGACCCAGTACTTC
CASSPIGLAGETQYF
>few|TRBJ2-1|.|TRBV6-5
TGTGCCAGCAGTTACTCGATGGGCGGGGGCACCAACAATGAGCAGTTCTTC
CASSYSMGGGTNNEQFF
>few|TRBJ1-4|.|TRBV7-9
TGTGCCAGCAGCGCGTCAGATGAAAAACTGTTTTTT
CASSASDEKLFF
>.|TRBJ2-1|TRBD2|TRBV5-1
TGCGCCAGCAGCTTGTACGGGGGGACTAGTTCATACAATGAGCAGTTCTTC
CASSLYGGTSSYNEQFF
>few|TRBJ2-1|.|TRBV10-3
TGTGCCATCAGTGAGGGGAAACTAGCAAATGAGCAGTTCTTC
CAISEGKLANEQFF
>.|TRBJ2-7|.|TRBV14
TGTGCCAGCAGCCCAGCGGCCTGGGACTACGAGCAGTACTTC
CASSPAAWDYEQYF
>few|TRBJ1-1|.|TRBV20-1
TGCAGTGCTAGTGAGGGAGGCACTGAAGCTTTCTTT
CSASEGGTEAFF
>few|TRBJ1-3|TRBD1|TRBV6-2/TRBV6-3
TGTGCCAGCAGCCCGTCTCCGGGACAGGCCAACCCTTCTGGAAACACCATATATTTT
CASSPSPGQANPSGNTIYF
>few|TRBJ2-2|TRBD1|TRBV10-3
TGTGCCATCAGTGACCGGGACAGGGGGCGCCCCGGGGAGCTGTTTTTT
CAISDRDRGRPGELFF
>few|TRBJ2-5|.|TRBV4-3
TGCGCCAGCAGCCAAGATCGACGGATTGAGACCCAGTACTTC
CASSQDRRIETQYF
>.|TRBJ1-6|.|TRBV4-1
TGCGCCAGCAGCCAAACAGGTCCTCGGGATAATTCACCCCTCCACTTT
CASSQTGPRDNSPLHF
>few|TRBJ1-5|TRBD1|TRBV7-9
TGTGCCAGCAGCTCACAGGGGAGGAATCAGCCCCAGCATTTT
CASSSQGRNQPQHF
>.|TRBJ1-1|.|TRBV6-5
TGTGCCAGCAGGGTCAGCAGTGCGACTGAAGCTTTCTTT
CASRVSSATEAFF
>.|TRBJ2-3|.|TRBV7-9
TGTGCCAGCAGCTTTGGGGTTGATACGCAGTATTTT
CASSFGVDTQYF
>few|TRBJ2-2|.|TRBV29-1
TGCAGCGTCGGCCAGGAAACCGGGGAGCTGTTTTTT
CSVGQETGELFF
>few|TRBJ1-2|.|TRBV7-9
TGTGCCAGCACCATCCCCGGGGACACTTCAACCTATGGCTACACCTTC
CASTIPGDTSTYGYTF
>.|TRBJ1-4|.|TRBV12-3/TRBV12-4
TGTGCCAGCAGTCAACCCGCTGCGGATGAAAAACTGTTTTTT
CASSQPAADEKLFF
>few|TRBJ2-7|.|TRBV7-9
TGTGCCAGCAGTTTTACAGGAGGGGGCCACGAGCAGTACTTC
CASSFTGGGHEQYF
>few|TRBJ2-3|TRBD2|TRBV7-9
TGTGCCAGCGACGGGACTAGCGGGGGGGCTAGCACAGATACGCAGTATTTT
CASDGTSGGASTDTQYF
>few|TRBJ2-5|.|TRBV10-2
TGCGCCAGCAGGCTCGCAGACAGGATCCAAGAGACCCAGTACTTC
CASRLADRIQETQYF
>.|TRBJ1-2|.|TRBV7-9
TGTGCCAGCAGCCCAGCGAGACTATCCTATGGCTACACCTTC
CASSPARLSYGYTF
>few|TRBJ1-5|TRBD1|TRBV7-2
TGTGCCAGCAGCTGGGACAGGGTTCCCAATCAGCCCCAGCATTTT
CASSWDRVPNQPQHF
>.|TRBJ1-1|TRBD1|TRBV20-1
TGCAGTGCTAGAGGGACAGGGGGCGAGACTGAAGCTTTCTTT
CSARGTGGETEAFF
>.|TRBJ1-2|.|TRBV7-9
TGTGCCAGCAGCCTGAGCGAGGGTTTCGAAAGAGGCTACACCTTC
CASSLSEGFERGYTF
>.|TRBJ2-2|.|TRBV7-7
TGTGCCAGCAGCTTAGACTGGCCCGGGGAGCTGTTTTTT
CASSLDWPGELFF
>.|TRBJ2-3|.|TRBV29-1
TGCAGCGTTGAGACAGGTTTGACAGATACGCAGTATTTT
CSVETGLTDTQYF
>.|TRBJ2-1|.|TRBV6-5
TGTGCCAGCAGAGCTTCAGGGTTCTGGGACAATGAGCAGTTCTTC
CASRASGFWDNEQFF
>.|TRBJ2-7|.|TRBV30
TGTGCCTGGAGTGTCAGCGCCGGTTTCGAGCAGTACTTC
CAWSVSAGFEQYF
>few|TRBJ1-5|.|TRBV5-5
TGTGCCAGCAGTCGGACACCCTCCGGCAATCAGCCCCAGCATTTT
CASSRTPSGNQPQHF
>few|TRBJ2-1|TRBD2|TRBV11-2
TGTGCCAGCAGCTCGGGGGGTCGACTAGCGGGGCCCCTTGTGGGCAATGAGCAGTTCTTC
CASSSGGRLAGPLVGNEQFF
>many|TRBJ2-1|TRBD2|TRBV5-1
TGCGCCAGCGGGCTAGCGGGGCCCTACAATGAGCAGTTCTTC
CASGLAGPYNEQFF
>.|TRBJ1-1|.|TRBV13
TGTGCCAGCAGCTTAGCAAGGACAGTATACCCACCTGAAGCTTTCTTT
CASSLARTVYPPEAFF
>few|TRBJ2-1|.|TRBV19
TGTGCCAGTACTATAATCGGGGCGAGCTCCTACAATGAGCAGTTCTTC
CASTIIGASSYNEQFF
>.|TRBJ2-7|TRBD1|TRBV7-2
TGTGCCAGCAGCTTAGCCCCGACAGGGACCTACGAGCAGTACTTC
CASSLAPTGTYEQYF
>.|TRBJ2-7|.|TRBV12-3/TRBV12-4
TGTGCCAGCACCGAGGACAGCACATCCTACGAGCAGTACTTC
CASTEDSTSYEQYF
>few|TRBJ2-1|.|TRBV20-1
TGCAGTGCCCCGGACTTGAAGGAAGACAATGAGCAGTTCTTC
CSAPDLKEDNEQFF
>few|TRBJ2-3|.|TRBV4-1
TGCGCCAGCAGCCAACGGGCTAGCACAGATACGCAGTATTTT
CASSQRASTDTQYF
>.|TRBJ2-5|TRBD2|TRBV9
TGTGCCAGCAGCGTTGGGTCGGGACTAGCGGAGGAGACCCAGTACTTC
CASSVGSGLAEETQYF